This T cell receptor (beta chain) came from a study of OX40 agonist ivuxolimab in advanced cancers. Study at large: While on treatment, patients had intravenous ivuxolimab at 0.01 to 10 mg/kg every 2 weeks.

Assay used: immunoSEQ multiplex PCR; TCRdb lists only in-frame clones, some missing. The top ten hold approximately 20% of the sample, which has under 85,000 clones, over 85% seen once. On this clone: Its antigen remains unknown.

V was pared by 4 bases and J by 2 bases, with 5 bases of the junction left unmatched. Germline V lookup: CDR1 SGDLS, CDR2 YYNGEE. This CDR3 has 15 residues. The study's findings and limits: Dosing at 0.1 to 3.0 mg/kg was accompanied by clonal expansion of CD4+ and CD8+ blood T cells by week 6. Averaged across samples, CD8+ T cells carried more expanded clones than CD4+ did.

This clonotype was sampled from an adult with an advanced solid tumor such as melanoma, head and neck, liver or kidney cancer. The J gene is TRBJ2-7, the V gene TRBV9; 11 bases map to TRBD2. Material: CD4+ or CD8+ T cells sorted from blood, obtained in a trial of the OX40 agonist ivuxolimab. The CDR3 sequence is CASSPGTSGTYEQYF. CDR3 nucleotide sequence: TGTGCCAGCAGCCCCGGGACTAGCGGAACCTACGAGCAGTACTTC.